This T cell receptor (beta chain) was profiled in a study of CD8+CD57+ T cells in acquired aplastic anemia (dated by TCRdb to about 2018). Background for the entire study: On average, sorted CD4+ and CD8+ cells yielded 2.5 to 3.5 ug of extracted DNA, with a range of 0.2 to 27.4 ug. CD8+CD57+ expansion was defined as frequency above the mean frequency observed in healthy subjects. The study at large found these results: Although 25 to 30 CD8+ CDR3 sequences were shared by patients and controls, these sequences appeared highly expressed in patients and within the immunodominant clones of patients. Between patients and healthy controls, no significant difference in CD8+ Simpson's diversity was found (P=0.060).

Flow cytometry had shown CD8+CD57+ cell expansion in the patients selected for sequencing. Every patient had a diagnosis of severe acquired aplastic anemia based on International Study of Aplastic Anemia and Agranulocytosis and Camitta criteria. Patients had received no therapy at the time of blood sampling. In the study, sorted CD4+ and CD8+ blood T cells from patients with severe aplastic anemia and from healthy subjects underwent deep sequencing of TCR repertoires. Patients were enrolled under clinicaltrials.gov protocols 00001620, 01623167, 00001397, 00071045, 00081523 and 00961064 in the USA. Ficoll-Paque density gradient centrifugation was used to isolate peripheral blood mononuclear cells. CD4+ and CD8+ T cells were sorted by FACS or magnetic beads before DNA extraction. In regard to this clonotype: There is no known antigen for this receptor. No much larger clone is present one base from it, and per-base qualities are unavailable.

Genomic DNA was used as template for profiling of TCR beta VDJ combinations and CDR3 sequences. An Illumina HiSeq 2000 was the platform used for TCR repertoire sequencing. The authors' pipeline ran thus. Repertoires were assessed using TRBV/TRBJ rearrangement plots, CDR3 size and DJ length profiles, and Simpson's diversity index. The most abundant DNA sequence in the deep sequencing data was taken as the immunodominant clone. CDR3 amino acid sequences were screened for sharing across subjects and were compared with published repertoires and the VDJdb database. The public reads were reprocessed in TCRdb via fastp at Q25 and MiXCR, keeping in-frame beta chains. Identical CDR3 proteins give one entry, which carries the most common genes and DNA. Here the V and J calls rest on TCRdb's processing, not on the authors' analysis. This sample is represented by roughly 250,000 distinct CDR3 sequences; approximately 86% of them were singletons. Jointly, the top ten make up over 35% of the sample.

The CDR3 spans 14 residues, from the cysteine through the phenylalanine. The retained sequence is limited to the CDR3, 42 bases, with the frame set at the first base. CDR1 and CDR2 are drawn from the germline V gene (reference sequence): SEHNR, FQNEAQ. V and J lose 5 bases and 12 bases, and a span of 21 bases separates them. The sequence came from a human donor with aplastic anemia. The sample comprised sorted CD4+, CD8+, or CD8+CD57+ T cells (not recorded which) from PBMCs. Recombination joined TRBV7-9 with TRBJ2-3, with an unclear D gene assignment. The CDR3 amino acid sequence is: CASSAGSGPPPQYF. The nucleotide sequence is TGTGCCAGCAGCGCAGGTTCTGGGCCCCCCCCCCAGTATTTT.